The next 10 T cell receptor beta chains were all read from a single sample in a study of shared clonotypes between healthy human individuals. Sequencing was performed with immunoSEQ multiplex PCR; in TCRdb, only in-frame clones are kept and a portion is missing. The sample consists of around 640,000 clones, 95% to 97% of them appearing once. Terminally differentiated effector memory CD45RA+ cells were excluded from the naive CD8 cells, which were CD45RO-negative and positively selected for CCR7. Material for sequencing was naive CD8+ T cells sorted from blood. These receptors were taken from a woman in her 30s in good health.

In its sample, this clone was seen once. V and J are TRBV11-1 and TRBJ2-5, with 7 positions matching TRBD2. Germline CDR1 and CDR2: SGHAT and FQDESV (reference sequence). With 2 bases clipped from V and 5 bases from J, the junction kept 11 bases outside the gene matches. The CDR3 runs to 16 residues. The CDR3 DNA is TGTGCCAGCAGCTTACAAGGGAGGGCCCCAACCGAGACCCAGTACTTC. Translated: CASSLQGRAPTETQYF.

V usage is TRBV11-2 and J usage is TRBJ2-1; 7 bases fit TRBD2. Germline CDR1 SGHAT, CDR2 FQNNGV. This CDR3 is built from 14 residues. V shed 5 bases, J shed 15 bases, and the junction held 16 bases outside the gene matches. The CDR3 sequence is CASSTSTGAGEGFF. The CDR3 nucleotides read TGTGCCAGCAGCACCTCCACCGGGGCCGGGGAGGGGTTCTTC. Using reference TRBV11-2 and TRBJ2-1 for the parts outside the CDR3, the full variable domain is EAGVAQSPRYKIIEKRQSVAFWCNPISGHATLYWYQQILGQGPKLLIQFQNNGVVDDSQLPKDRFSAERLKGVDSTLKIQPAKLEDSAVYLCASSTSTGAGEGFFGPGTRLTVL.

V is TRBV28 and J is TRBJ1-2, with D maybe TRBD1 (6 bases). In germline, CDR1 is MDHEN, CDR2 SYDVKM. CDR3 length: 14 residues. V was trimmed by 8 bases and J by 7 bases, leaving 20 bases between them. CDR3 residues: CASSTGFTWPGYTF. DNA for the CDR3: TGTGCCAGCTCGACAGGCTTTACTTGGCCTGGCTACACCTTC.

The chain uses TRBV5-6 and TRBJ2-7; D is uncertain. V was pared by 0 bases and J by 5 bases, with 12 bases between. The germline V gene encodes CDR1 SGHDT and CDR2 YYEEEE. The CDR3 has 14 amino acids. The DNA for the CDR3 is TGTGCCAGCAGCTTGGTTCGAGTCCCCCACGAGCAGTACTTC. Translated: CASSLVRVPHEQYF.

J is TRBJ1-2 and V is TRBV7-2, with unresolved D. The CDR3 runs to 13 residues. Trimming stripped 5 bases from V and 8 bases from J, with 15 bases between. Germline lookup yields CDR1 SGHTA and CDR2 FQGNSA. The CDR3 sequence is CASSLTRARGYTF. CDR3 DNA: TGTGCCAGCAGCCTCACCCGGGCCCGGGGCTACACCTTC.

The table lists this clone with a count of one. The rearrangement joins TRBV27 to TRBJ1-1, with D tentatively TRBD1 (5 bases). CDR1 is MNHEY and CDR2 is SMNVEV in the germline V gene (reference sequence). This CDR3 has 14 amino acids. Trimming removed 5 bases at V and 4 bases at J, with 14 bases between. As DNA, the CDR3 is TGTGCCAGCAGTGGGTTGGGCGGGGCCACTGAAGCTTTCTTT. Translated: CASSGLGGATEAFF.

The chain carries TRBV27 and TRBJ2-7; no firm D call. This CDR3 is built from 12 residues. Trimming left V 3 bases short and J 5 bases short, with 8 bases between. Germline V CDR1 and CDR2: MNHEY, SMNVEV (reference sequence). The CDR3 reads CASSFNNHEQYF. CDR3 in DNA: TGTGCCAGCAGTTTCAACAACCACGAGCAGTACTTC.

The rearrangement links TRBV30 to TRBJ1-5; 9 bases match TRBD1. J was trimmed by 4 bases and V by 5 bases; bases with no gene match: 6. CDR1 GTSNPN and CDR2 SVGIG come from the germline V gene (reference sequence). There are 14 residues in the CDR3. In DNA, the CDR3 is TGTGCCTGGGCAACGGGACAGGGAAATCAGCCCCAGCATTTT. Encoded protein: CAWATGQGNQPQHF. The variable domain in full, completed from reference TRBV30 and TRBJ1-5, reads SQTIHQWPATLVQPVGSPLSLECTVEGTSNPNLYWYRQAAGRGLQLLFYSVGIGQISSEVPQNLSASRPQDRQFILSSKKLLLSDSGFYLCAWATGQGNQPQHFGDGTRLSIL.

J is TRBJ1-2 and V is TRBV18, with 11 bases that match TRBD1. CDR1 is KGHSH, CDR2 LQKENI, per germline. Losses at the gene ends were 3 bases for V and 5 bases for J; bases not matched to a gene: 5. The CDR3 has 15 residues. The CDR3 loop reads CASSPPGQGGYGYTF. The CDR3 DNA reads as TGTGCCAGCTCACCGCCGGGACAGGGGGGTTATGGCTACACCTTC.

This clone was seen just once. V is TRBV14 and J is TRBJ1-1; D may be TRBD1 (5 bases). Germline CDR1 SGHDN, CDR2 FVKESK. The CDR3 has 16 residues. The V and J ends lost 1 base and 1 base respectively, with 13 bases between them. CDR3 bases: TGTGCCAGCAGCCAAGGGGCAGGGAAGTGGAACACTGAAGCTTTCTTT. Protein: CASSQGAGKWNTEAFF.